These 8 T cell receptor beta chains were all obtained from the same sample, sequenced in a study of blood T cell repertoires in COVID-19. Method: immunoSEQ multiplex PCR; TCRdb's copy keeps in-frame clones and lacks some. In the table there are 150,000 to 200,000 clones, less than 90% of which are singletons. Source material: peripheral blood. The receptors originated from a man in his 70s with active or convalescent COVID-19.

V usage is TRBV28 and J usage is TRBJ2-1; 13 bases are a match to TRBD2. The length of the CDR3 is 17 residues. Germline CDR1 and CDR2: MDHEN and SYDVKM. J was trimmed by 8 bases and V by 4 bases; bases with no gene match: 11. Here the CDR3 reads CASSSKEGLAGVDEQFF. For the CDR3, the DNA is TGTGCCAGCAGTTCAAAGGAAGGACTAGCGGGGGTGGATGAGCAGTTCTTC.

The chain is built from TRBV2 and TRBJ1-5; D not resolved. This CDR3 region has 14 residues. The germline V gene has CDR1 SNHLY and CDR2 FYNNEI. Trimming took off 4 bases at V and 7 bases at J, with 14 bases between the two ends. CDR3 protein: CASSALDPVQPQHF. CDR3 DNA: TGTGCCAGCAGTGCACTAGACCCCGTCCAGCCCCAGCATTTT.

This chain links TRBV20-1 with TRBJ2-1, with D perhaps matching TRBD1 (5 bases). The germline CDR1 and CDR2 sequences are DFQATT and SNEGSKA (reference sequence). The CDR3 spans 11 residues. V dropped 4 bases and J dropped 10 bases, with 11 bases sitting between them. The CDR3 DNA reads as TGCAGTGCTATCGAAGGGGAAGAGCAGTTCTTC. As protein: CSAIEGEEQFF.

As for this clone: Within the sample, other DNA sequences also encode this same CDR3. The genes are TRBV18 and TRBJ1-3; perhaps TRBD1 as D (5 bases). Trimming cost V 0 bases and J 4 bases, with 10 bases left between them. The CDR3 loop spans 15 amino acids. The germline CDR1 and CDR2 sequences are KGHSH and LQKENI. As DNA, the CDR3 is TGTGCCAGCTCACCACCGAATAGGGGCGGAAACACCATATATTTT. This gives the protein CASSPPNRGGNTIYF.

The chain is built from TRBV19 and TRBJ2-4, with 12 bases identical to TRBD2. This CDR3 is 19 amino acids long. Germline V gene sequence: CDR1 LNHDA, CDR2 SQIVND (reference sequence). Germline trimming cut 4 bases from V and 2 bases from J; bases unmatched to any gene: 12. The CDR3 DNA reads as TGTGCCAGTAGTACTTTCGGCCTAGCGGGAGGGATTTCCAAAAACATTCAGTACTTC. It codes for CASSTFGLAGGISKNIQYF.

The rearrangement links TRBV2 to TRBJ2-1; 11 nucleotides agree with TRBD2. This CDR3 is built from 15 residues. V dropped 4 bases and J dropped 14; count of bases not matched to a gene: 13. Germline V gene data show CDR1 as SNHLY and CDR2 as FYNNEI. CDR3 DNA: TGTGCCAGCAGTGTTGAGACTAGCGGGATGTTGGGGGAGTTCTTC. Its translation: CASSVETSGMLGEFF. The whole variable domain, filled in from reference TRBV2 and TRBJ2-1, reads EPEVTQTPSHQVTQMGQEVILRCVPISNHLYFYWYRQILGQKVEFLVSFYNNEISEKSEIFDDQFSVERPDGSNFTLKIRSTKLEDSAMYFCASSVETSGMLGEFFGPGTRLTVL.

V is TRBV5-6 and J is TRBJ2-5; D call uncertain. CDR1 and CDR2 from the germline V gene are SGHDT and YYEEEE. Trimming took 4 bases from V and 2 from J, leaving 3 bases between them. The CDR3 is 11 amino acids. As DNA, the CDR3 is TGTGCCAGCAGCCTACAAGAGACCCAGTACTTC. It encodes CASSLQETQYF.

The chain combines TRBV30 with TRBJ2-2; 9 nucleotides line up with TRBD1. The CDR3 has 15 amino acids. V dropped 8 bases and J dropped 4; count of bases not matched to a gene: 11. Germline V lookup: CDR1 GTSNPN, CDR2 SVGIG (reference sequence). The CDR3 here is CADYYRDRATGELFF. The DNA of the CDR3 is TGTGCCGATTATTACCGGGACAGGGCCACCGGGGAGCTGTTTTTT.